This is a list of T cell receptor beta chains from one sample in a study of T cells in Graves' hyperthyroidism and ophthalmopathy. MiXCR was run by TCRdb on the multiplex PCR reads, yielding one entry per CDR3 protein. The sample consists of under 300,000 distinct CDR3 sequences, about 15% of them appearing once. Sequencing was done on a sample of blood. The source is a woman between 40 and 50 years old with Graves' hyperthyroidism that later progressed to Graves' ophthalmopathy. Both conserved end residues are trimmed from each CDR3. A D gene is named only where the DNA matches it firmly.

d_gene: NA; v_gene: TRBV12-3/TRBV12-4; j_gene: TRBJ1-3; CDR3aa: ASNSDRGRFGNTIY
d_gene: NA; v_gene: TRBV7-9; j_gene: TRBJ2-5; CDR3aa: ASSLGAMVGETQY
d_gene: TRBD2; v_gene: TRBV28; j_gene: TRBJ2-7; CDR3aa: AMAPRGVYEQY
d_gene: NA; v_gene: TRBV20-1; j_gene: TRBJ2-1; CDR3aa: SASGYYNEQF
d_gene: NA; v_gene: TRBV13; j_gene: TRBJ2-1; CDR3aa: ASSLTSDYNEQF
d_gene: NA; v_gene: TRBV4-1; j_gene: TRBJ1-1; CDR3aa: ASSQDRGEGVEAF
d_gene: TRBD2; v_gene: TRBV2; j_gene: TRBJ2-2; CDR3aa: ASRLSSGGNTGELF
d_gene: TRBD2; v_gene: TRBV30; j_gene: TRBJ2-1; CDR3aa: AWCSAGGLVNEQF
d_gene: NA; v_gene: TRBV29-1; j_gene: TRBJ2-7; CDR3aa: SVKKFDTYEQY
d_gene: TRBD2; v_gene: TRBV7-2; j_gene: TRBJ2-1; CDR3aa: ASTRGGSSYNEQF
d_gene: NA; v_gene: TRBV30; j_gene: TRBJ1-1; CDR3aa: ASTGGMNTEAF
d_gene: TRBD1; v_gene: TRBV19; j_gene: TRBJ2-3; CDR3aa: ALRDRSTDTQY
d_gene: TRBD2; v_gene: TRBV28; j_gene: TRBJ2-5; CDR3aa: ASKTQGLAGGAGETQY
d_gene: NA; v_gene: TRBV27; j_gene: TRBJ1-1; CDR3aa: ASSLMAGGNTEAF
d_gene: NA; v_gene: TRBV13; j_gene: TRBJ2-7; CDR3aa: ASSLGLRTAEQY
d_gene: NA; v_gene: TRBV13; j_gene: TRBJ1-1; CDR3aa: ASSPSLATEAF
d_gene: NA; v_gene: TRBV20-1; j_gene: TRBJ1-5; CDR3aa: SAQEGNQPQH
d_gene: TRBD2; v_gene: TRBV2; j_gene: TRBJ2-1; CDR3aa: ASSGPLAGDLRNEQF
d_gene: NA; v_gene: TRBV7-8; j_gene: TRBJ1-2; CDR3aa: ASSLIESQGYPNNYGYT